The 18 T cell receptor beta chains presented below share a single source sample, sequenced in a study of T cells in Graves' hyperthyroidism and ophthalmopathy. Using RNA transcripts as the source, TCR beta CDR3 regions were amplified. Carried out on the TCR CDR3, a first-round RT-PCR used the HTBI primer set. TCRdb redid the calling of the multiplex PCR reads with MiXCR, one entry per CDR3 protein. Of 250,000 to 300,000 distinct CDR3 sequences listed, over 15% are singletons. Sequenced sample: blood. All receptors come from a woman aged 55-70 years with Graves' ophthalmopathy.

This clonotype was detected ten times or more. The chain links TRBV12-3 or TRBV12-4 to TRBJ1-1, with unresolved D. Deletions cut 2 bases from V and 2 bases from J, with 6 bases between. The CDR3 consists of 13 residues. CDR3 DNA: TGTGCCAGCAGTTTAAGGGCTAACACTGAAGCTTTCTTT. Residues: CASSLRANTEAFF.

This clonotype was observed at least ten times. In nucleotides, the CDR3 is TGCAGCGTTGAAGGTGAGACAGGCTCCTACGAGCAGTACTTC. Protein sequence: CSVEGETGSYEQYF. The chain uses TRBV29-1 and TRBJ2-7; possible D gene TRBD1, 6 bases. V lost 1 base and J lost 0, with 10 bases in between. The CDR3 sequence is 14 residues long. Per germline, CDR1 SQVTM and CDR2 ANQGSEA.

This clonotype has a handful of counts. The chain uses TRBV7-2 and TRBJ2-5; D is ambiguous. CDR3 length: 13 amino acids. Germline V gene lookup returns CDR1 SGHTA and CDR2 FQGNSA. V lost 3 bases, J lost 3 bases, and 8 bases lay in between. CDR3 amino acids: CASSFSSEETQYF. The CDR3 DNA is TGTGCCAGCAGCTTTTCCTCCGAAGAGACCCAGTACTTC.

The chain is built from TRBV30 and TRBJ1-5; 7 bases fit TRBD1. J was trimmed by 5 bases and V by 1 base; bases with no gene match: 11. CDR3 length: 16 amino acids. Germline assignment: CDR1 GTSNPN and CDR2 SVGIG (reference sequence). The CDR3 DNA sequence: TGTGCCTGGAGTGGAGAACCCAGGGGGACCTATCAGCCCCAGCATTTT. Translating it yields CAWSGEPRGTYQPQHF.

This clonotype has a handful of counts. The V and J genes are TRBV9 and TRBJ2-1; 14 bases fit TRBD2. CDR1 SGDLS and CDR2 YYNGEE come from the germline V gene. This CDR3 region has 17 residues. V was pared by 0 bases and J by 5 bases, with 4 bases of the junction left unmatched. DNA of the CDR3: TGTGCCAGCAGCGTAGGGGGACTAGCGGGGGCAGACAATGAGCAGTTCTTC. Its translation is CASSVGGLAGADNEQFF.

This clonotype was recorded only once. This chain uses TRBV5-4 with TRBJ2-7; D gene ambiguous. The CDR3 has 12 amino acids. Trimming took 1 base from V and 2 from J, leaving 4 bases between them. Germline V lookup: CDR1 SGHNT, CDR2 YYREEE (reference sequence). The chain's CDR3 is CASSLFPYEQYF. CDR3 DNA sequence: TGTGCCAGCAGCTTGTTCCCCTACGAGCAGTACTTC.

Comments on this clonotype: It may be a read error: a sequence one base away is much more abundant. This sequence joins TRBV7-9 and TRBJ2-1; 7 nucleotides align to TRBD2. The J call may be in error: the DNA end matches TRBJ2-7 better. In germline, CDR1 is SEHNR, CDR2 FQNEAQ (reference sequence). The CDR3 has 15 amino acids. The CDR3: CASSRAAGVYNEQYF. The CDR3 region has the DNA TGTGCCAGCAGCCGCGCGGCGGGGGTTTACAATGAGCAGTACTTC.

This clonotype was recorded many times. The chain has TRBV13 and TRBJ1-2; 9 bases line up with TRBD1. V lost 0 bases and J lost 4; bases outside the gene matches: 6. Germline V gene data show CDR1 as PRHDT and CDR2 as FYEKMQ (reference sequence). The CDR3 is 16 amino acids. CDR3 sequence: CASSLGRDRAGYGYTF. The CDR3 DNA reads as TGTGCCAGCAGCTTAGGCCGGGACAGGGCTGGCTATGGCTACACCTTC.

This clonotype was recorded at least ten times. This chain connects TRBV4-1 to TRBJ1-2, with a possible D match to TRBD1 (6 bases). The CDR3 loop spans 18 amino acids. V gave up 4 bases and J gave up 7 bases, with 28 bases separating them. The germline gives CDR1 MGHRA, CDR2 YSYEKL. CDR3 sequence (DNA): TGCGCCAGCAGCCCGAACCGCTCAACCGGGACAAAAAACCGTGGCTACACCTTC. It specifies CASSPNRSTGTKNRGYTF.

This clonotype was seen more than once but under ten times. This chain connects TRBV20-1 to TRBJ2-5; 9 bases match TRBD1. The germline V gene encodes CDR1 DFQATT and CDR2 SNEGSKA (reference sequence). The CDR3 is 13 amino acids. J gave up 5 bases and V 6 bases, and 7 bases lay outside the gene matches. The CDR3 coding sequence is TGCAGTGCAAAACGAGGACAGGGGGAGACCCAGTACTTC. Amino acid sequence: CSAKRGQGETQYF.

This clonotype was counted many times. The CDR3 here is CASSYSEGAGEAFF. The CDR3 coding sequence is TGTGCCAGCAGTTACTCGGAGGGGGCAGGTGAAGCTTTCTTT. The rearrangement uses TRBV6-6 and TRBJ1-1; 7 bases agree with TRBD1. The ends lost 0 bases at V and 7 bases at J; junction bases unmatched: 5. Germline CDR1 and CDR2: MNHNY and SVGAGI (reference sequence). The CDR3 is 14 amino acids.

This clonotype occurred many times. This chain joins TRBV20-1 and TRBJ1-5; possible D gene TRBD1, 6 bases. Germline V lookup: CDR1 DFQATT, CDR2 SNEGSKA (reference sequence). The CDR3 length is 14 residues. The V gene lost 5 bases and the J gene lost 0 bases, with 11 bases spanning the gap. CDR3 DNA: TGCAGTGCTCGGGGGGACACTAGCAATCAGCCCCAGCATTTT. Protein: CSARGDTSNQPQHF.

Many counts were recorded for this clonotype. The V and J genes are TRBV11-1 and TRBJ2-7; 9 bases line up with TRBD1. CDR1 and CDR2 (germline): SGHAT, FQDESV (reference sequence). The CDR3 has 14 residues. With 5 bases clipped from V and 5 bases from J, the junction kept 7 bases outside the gene matches. This CDR3 is CASSPRDRVNEQYF. The CDR3 nucleotides are TGTGCCAGCAGCCCTAGGGACAGGGTGAACGAGCAGTACTTC.

This clonotype occurred many times. Mismatch with germline at one junction end may stem from a read error. V usage is TRBV12-3 or TRBV12-4 and J usage is TRBJ2-1; D may correspond to TRBD1 or TRBD2 (5 bases each). This CDR3 is built from 15 residues. CDR3 sequence: CASSLRDGSFNEQFF. In DNA, the CDR3 is TGTGCCAGCAGTCTCCGGGACGGCTCCTTCAATGAGCAGTTCTTC.

About this clonotype: A single base separates this from a much larger clone, so it may be a read error. The chain has TRBV19 and TRBJ2-5; maybe TRBD2 (5 bases). The CDR3 is 13 amino acids. Trimming removed 3 bases from V and 3 bases from J, with 8 bases in between. Germline V gene lookup returns CDR1 LNHDA and CDR2 SQIVND (reference sequence). In nucleotides, the CDR3 is TGTGCCAGTAGTATTTGGGGAGAAGAGACCCAGTACTTC. Its protein product is CASSIWGEETQYF. Combining the CDR3 with reference TRBV19 and TRBJ2-5 gives the whole variable domain DGGITQSPKYLFRKEGQNVTLSCEQNLNHDAMYWYRQDPGQGLRLIYYSQIVNDFQKGDIAEGYSVSREKKESFPLTVTSAQKNPTAFYLCASSIWGEETQYFGPGTRLLVL.

This clonotype was detected ten times or more. The chain uses TRBV20-1 and TRBJ1-1; TRBD1 is a possible D gene (5 bases). This CDR3 has 15 residues. The ends were cut back, 1 base at V and 2 bases at J, with 14 bases in the middle. The germline V gene encodes CDR1 DFQATT and CDR2 SNEGSKA (reference sequence). CDR3 loop: CSARARGGLNTEAFF. The CDR3 bases are TGCAGTGCTAGAGCTAGGGGTGGGCTAAACACTGAAGCTTTCTTT.

V gene TRBV5-1 combines with J gene TRBJ1-4; tentatively, D is TRBD1 (5 bases). CDR1 and CDR2 (germline): SGHRS, YFSETQ. Trimming shortened V by 1 base and J by 6 bases, and 10 bases separated the two germline ends. This CDR3 is built from 14 residues. CDR3 sequence: CASSLLQGDEKLFF. Written as DNA, the CDR3 is TGCGCCAGCAGCTTGCTCCAAGGGGATGAAAAACTGTTTTTT.

This clonotype was counted a few times. The J gene is TRBJ2-2, the V gene TRBV29-1; the D gene is possibly TRBD2 (5 bases). The germline gives CDR1 SQVTM, CDR2 ANQGSEA. The CDR3 is 15 residues long. The V gene lost 4 bases and the J gene lost 0 bases, with 12 bases spanning the gap. CDR3 bases: TGCAGCGTTGCGGACCTAGCCCCGAACACCGGGGAGCTGTTTTTT. This codes for CSVADLAPNTGELFF.